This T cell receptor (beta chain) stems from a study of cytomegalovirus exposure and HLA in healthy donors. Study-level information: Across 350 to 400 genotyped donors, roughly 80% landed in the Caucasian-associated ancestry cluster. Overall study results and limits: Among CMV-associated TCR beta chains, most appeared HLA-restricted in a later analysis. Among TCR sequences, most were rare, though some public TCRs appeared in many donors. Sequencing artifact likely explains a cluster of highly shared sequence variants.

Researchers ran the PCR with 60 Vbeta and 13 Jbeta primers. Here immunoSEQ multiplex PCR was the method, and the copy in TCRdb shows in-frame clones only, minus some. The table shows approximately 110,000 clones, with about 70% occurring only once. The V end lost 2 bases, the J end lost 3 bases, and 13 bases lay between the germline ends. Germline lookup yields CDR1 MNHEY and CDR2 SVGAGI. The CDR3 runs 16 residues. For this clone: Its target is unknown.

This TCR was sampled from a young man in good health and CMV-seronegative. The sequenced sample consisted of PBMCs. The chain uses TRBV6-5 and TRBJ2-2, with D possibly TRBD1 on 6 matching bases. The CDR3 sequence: CASSYQYGQYTGELFF. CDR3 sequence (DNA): TGTGCCAGCAGTTACCAGTACGGACAGTACACCGGGGAGCTGTTTTTT.